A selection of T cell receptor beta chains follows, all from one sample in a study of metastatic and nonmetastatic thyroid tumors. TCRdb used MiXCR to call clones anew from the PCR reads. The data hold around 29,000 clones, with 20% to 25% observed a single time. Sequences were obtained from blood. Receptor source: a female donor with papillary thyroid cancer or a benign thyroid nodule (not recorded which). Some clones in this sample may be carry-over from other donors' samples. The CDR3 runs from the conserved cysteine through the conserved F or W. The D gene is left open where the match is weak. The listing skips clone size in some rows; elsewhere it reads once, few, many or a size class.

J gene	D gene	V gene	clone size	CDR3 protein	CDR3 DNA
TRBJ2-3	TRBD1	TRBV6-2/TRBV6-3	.	CASSYSWGQGTLGTDTQYF	TGTGCCAGCAGTTACTCGTGGGGACAGGGTACATTAGGCACAGATACGCAGTATTTT
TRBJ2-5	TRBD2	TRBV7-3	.	CASSSGTGETQYF	TGTGCCAGCAGCAGCGGGACGGGGGAGACCCAGTACTTC
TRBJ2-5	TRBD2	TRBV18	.	CASSRSTSGQETQYF	TGTGCCAGCTCACGATCGACTAGCGGCCAAGAGACCCAGTACTTC
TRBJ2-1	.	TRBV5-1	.	CASSFPRGSYNEQFF	TGCGCCAGCAGCTTCCCCAGGGGTAGCTACAATGAGCAGTTCTTC
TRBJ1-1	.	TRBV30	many	CAWSLALRGTEAFF	TGTGCCTGGAGTCTAGCTTTGAGGGGAACTGAAGCTTTCTTT
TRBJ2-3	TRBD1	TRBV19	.	CASSNSPGTGSDTQYF	TGTGCCAGTAGTAACTCACCCGGGACAGGGTCAGATACGCAGTATTTT
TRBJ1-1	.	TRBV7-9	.	CASTGGALRGTEAFF	TGTGCCAGCACGGGAGGGGCTCTGCGGGGGACTGAAGCTTTCTTT
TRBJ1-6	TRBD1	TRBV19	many	CASLDGQGGSPLHF	TGTGCCAGCCTGGACGGACAGGGGGGTTCACCCCTCCACTTT
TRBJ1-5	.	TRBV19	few	CAISGMGKQPQHF	TGTGCCATTAGTGGGATGGGCAAACAGCCCCAGCATTTT
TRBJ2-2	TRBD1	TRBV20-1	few	CSARGERGQGGTGELFF	TGCAGTGCTAGAGGAGAGAGGGGGCAGGGCGGAACCGGGGAGCTGTTTTTT